One sample yielded the 26 T cell receptor beta chains listed below, sequenced in a study of T cell clonality in common variable immunodeficiency. Sequencing was performed with immunoSEQ multiplex PCR; in TCRdb, only in-frame clones are kept and a portion is missing. Listed for the sample are about 31,000 clones, none seen a single time. Sequencing was carried out using peripheral blood mononuclear cells. Source of these receptors: a person aged 18 to 70 in good health.

On this clone itself: The observed sequence ends 3 residues before the CDR3 terminus, with the missing tail filled in from the germline J gene. The chain is built from TRBV19 and TRBJ1-1; weak D call: TRBD1 (5 bases). The length of the CDR3 is 13 residues. CDR1 and CDR2 from the germline V gene are LNHDA and SQIVND (reference sequence). Trimming took 7 bases from V and 4 from J, leaving 13 bases between them. The chain's CDR3 is CASTIGVGTEAFF. The covered CDR3 bases are TGTGCCAGTACCATAGGGGTGGGCACTGAA.

This clone has a count of ten or more. The sequenced fragment ends 3 residues before the CDR3 boundary, so the rest is inferred from the germline J gene. The chain carries TRBV20-1 and TRBJ1-1; D may be TRBD1 (5 bases). Germline CDR1 and CDR2: DFQATT and SNEGSKA (reference sequence). V lost 6 bases and J lost 4, with 12 bases in between. There are 12 residues in the CDR3. The CDR3 spells CSADPGGTEAFF. Partial CDR3 DNA: TGCAGTGCCGACCCGGGGGGCACTGAA.

This clone was detected many times. The read ends 3 residues shy of where the CDR3 ends; the end is completed using the germline J gene. This chain uses TRBV10-1 with TRBJ2-7; no clear D. V lost 2 bases and J lost 5, with 10 bases in between. CDR3 length: 13 amino acids. The germline CDR1 and CDR2 sequences are WNHNN and SYGVQD (reference sequence). This CDR3 is CASSERSQDEQYF. The DNA read from the CDR3 is TGCGCCAGCAGTGAGAGGTCCCAGGACGAG.

This clone came up many times. With the read ending 3 residues before the CDR3 end, the germline J gene is used to fill in that end. The genes are TRBV20-1 and TRBJ2-1; no reliable D call. Germline V lookup: CDR1 DFQATT, CDR2 SNEGSKA (reference sequence). V lost 5 bases and J lost 9, with 11 bases in between. CDR3 size: 11 residues. The CDR3: CSAQPHSEQFF. The sequenced part of the CDR3 DNA is TGCAGTGCTCAACCTCACAGTGAG.

The table lists this clone with many counts. The observed sequence ends 3 residues before the CDR3 terminus, with the missing tail filled in from the germline J gene. The chain employs TRBV5-1 and TRBJ1-5; D gene ambiguous. Germline V gene sequence: CDR1 SGHRS, CDR2 YFSETQ. The length of the CDR3 is 13 residues. V was cut by 5 bases and J by 5 bases, with 11 bases left in between. The CDR3 bases that were read are TGCGCCAGCAGGCAACGAACAGATCAGCCC. It encodes CASRQRTDQP. The CDR3 as a whole reads CASRQRTDQPQHF.

CDR3: CASSPHGTPTYFYEQYF. The DNA read from the CDR3 is TGTGCCAGTAGCCCCCACGGGACTCCGACCTATTTCTACGAG. The rearrangement links TRBV19 to TRBJ2-7; tentatively, D is TRBD2 (6 bases). The CDR3 goes on 3 residues after the read ends, and that part is filled in from the germline J gene. The CDR3 extends over 17 amino acids. The ends were cut back, 6 bases at V and 3 bases at J, with 24 bases in the middle. The germline gives CDR1 LNHDA, CDR2 SQIVND (reference sequence). Drawing the rest from reference TRBV19 and TRBJ2-7, the complete variable domain is DGGITQSPKYLFRKEGQNVTLSCEQNLNHDAMYWYRQDPGQGLRLIYYSQIVNDFQKGDIAEGYSVSREKKESFPLTVTSAQKNPTAFYLCASSPHGTPTYFYEQYFGPGTRLTVT.

This clone was picked up many times. Read coverage stops 3 residues before the CDR3 terminus; the germline J gene supplies the remainder. The chain is built from TRBV19 and TRBJ2-7, with 8 bases that match TRBD2. In germline, CDR1 is LNHDA, CDR2 SQIVND (reference sequence). This CDR3 is built from 13 residues. The trim removed 11 bases at V and 4 bases at J, leaving 10 bases unmatched. The sequenced CDR3 bases are TGTGCCGCAGGGGCCGGGAGGGGGTACGAG. Translating it yields CAAGAGRGYE. The whole CDR3 protein reads CAAGAGRGYEQYF.

Ten or more counts support this clone. The DNA ends 3 residues before the CDR3 does, and the rest of the CDR3 is filled in from the germline J gene. The chain is built from TRBV2 and TRBJ2-5; 11 nucleotides agree with TRBD2. The CDR3 extends over 15 amino acids. The ends lost 6 bases at V and 3 bases at J; junction bases unmatched: 6. Per germline, CDR1 SNHLY and CDR2 FYNNEI. CDR3 sequence reads: CASSLSGGAEETQYF. The CDR3 bases that were read are TGTGCCAGCAGCCTTAGCGGGGGGGCAGAAGAGACC.

This clone was recorded a few times. The CDR3 end lies 3 residues beyond the end of the read and is filled in from the germline J gene. The chain links TRBV7-6 to TRBJ1-5; the D gene is possibly TRBD1 (5 bases). This CDR3 comprises 17 residues. The V and J ends lost 1 base and 0 bases respectively, with 13 bases between them. CDR1 is SGHVS and CDR2 is FNYEAQ in the germline V gene. The CDR3 is CASSLVSGPNSNQPQHF. The sequenced CDR3 bases are TGTGCCAGCAGCTTAGTTTCAGGGCCTAATAGCAATCAGCCC. Using reference TRBV7-6 and TRBJ1-5 for the parts outside the CDR3, the full variable domain is GAGVSQSPRYKVTKRGQDVALRCDPISGHVSLYWYRQALGQGPEFLTYFNYEAQQDKSGLPNDRFSAERPEGSISTLTIQRTEQRDSAMYRCASSLVSGPNSNQPQHFGDGTRLSIL.

Many counts were recorded for this clone. CDR3 in amino acids: CSASLTSGLALTDTQYF. Incomplete CDR3 DNA: TGCAGTGCTAGCCTCACCTCGGGACTAGCGTTGACAGATACG. The chain uses TRBV20-1 and TRBJ2-3; 10 positions match TRBD2. The CDR3 is cut off 3 residues early in the read; its end comes from the germline J gene. CDR1 is DFQATT and CDR2 is SNEGSKA in the germline V gene (reference sequence). The junction had 12 bases not matched to a gene; V was cut back by 3 bases and J by 3 bases. The length of the CDR3 is 17 residues.

This clone was found a few times. Read coverage stops 3 residues before the CDR3 terminus; the germline J gene supplies the remainder. This chain links TRBV11-2 with TRBJ1-2; 7 bases align to TRBD1. CDR1 and CDR2 from the germline V gene are SGHAT and FQNNGV. The CDR3 has 13 residues. The part of the CDR3 DNA that was read is TGTGCCAGCAGCTTAACAGGGGCAGAGACC. Amino acids: CASSLTGAET. The whole CDR3 is CASSLTGAETYTF.

This clone was detected many times. From the germline J gene comes the end of the CDR3, since the read stops 3 residues before it. V and J are TRBV6-2 or TRBV6-3 and TRBJ1-2, with TRBD1 identical over 7 bases. V shed 7 bases, J shed 7 bases, and the junction held 12 bases outside the gene matches. Germline values: CDR1 MNHEY, CDR2 SVGEGT. The CDR3 runs to 14 residues. CDR3 DNA (partial): TGTGCCAGCAAACCAACGGGACAGCTCGGTGGC. It specifies CASKPTGQLGG. The full CDR3 sequence reads CASKPTGQLGGYTF.

This clone was counted ten times or more. Germline and junction disagree at one end, which may indicate a read error. The read comes to an end 3 residues before the CDR3 does, leaving the germline J gene to fill in the end. This chain links TRBV19 with TRBJ2-3; TRBD2 matches 15 bases. The length of the CDR3 is 16 residues. The germline V gene has CDR1 LNHDA and CDR2 SQIVND (reference sequence). CDR3 sequence: CASSFGLAGGTGTQYF. The covered CDR3 bases are TGTGCCAGTAGTTTCGGACTAGCGGGGGGGACAGGTACG. The full variable domain, with the rest looked up from reference TRBV19 and TRBJ2-3, is DGGITQSPKYLFRKEGQNVTLSCEQNLNHDAMYWYRQDPGQGLRLIYYSQIVNDFQKGDIAEGYSVSREKKESFPLTVTSAQKNPTAFYLCASSFGLAGGTGTQYFGPGTRLTVL.

With respect to this clone: Read coverage stops 3 residues before the CDR3 terminus; the germline J gene supplies the remainder. The chain carries TRBV30 and TRBJ1-2; the D is unclear. The CDR3 runs to 15 residues. The germline V gene encodes CDR1 GTSNPN and CDR2 SVGIG (reference sequence). The CDR3 sequence: CAWSPGRTLTDTYTF. CDR3 bases read: TGTGCCTGGAGTCCGGGGAGAACCCTCACAGATACC.

This clone has a handful of counts. Read coverage stops 3 residues before the CDR3 terminus; the germline J gene supplies the remainder. The rearrangement links TRBV30 to TRBJ1-2; D uncertain. The CDR3 spans 15 residues. Germline lookup yields CDR1 GTSNPN and CDR2 SVGIG (reference sequence). This chain's CDR3 is CAWDRLAGSTDTYTF. The sequenced part of the CDR3 DNA is TGTGCCTGGGACCGACTAGCGGGGAGCACAGATACC.

This clone was picked up many times. With the read ending 3 residues before the CDR3 end, the germline J gene is used to fill in that end. V and J are TRBV7-2 and TRBJ2-2; weak D call: TRBD2 (7 bases). CDR1 and CDR2 (germline): SGHTA, FQGNSA. V lost 3 bases and J lost 6, with 11 bases in between. The CDR3 extends over 14 amino acids. The chain's CDR3 is CASSFAGAAGELFF. CDR3 DNA, as far as it was read: TGTGCCAGCAGCTTCGCGGGGGCGGCCGGGGAG.

On this clone itself: The read terminates 3 residues ahead of where the CDR3 ends, so the germline J gene completes it. The chain recombines TRBV19 with TRBJ1-2; 7 nucleotides line up with TRBD1. The CDR3 is 14 residues long. In germline, CDR1 is LNHDA, CDR2 SQIVND (reference sequence). The CDR3 DNA, read in part, is TGTGCCAGTTCTACAGGGGTTTGGTCCTACGAC. It encodes CASSTGVWSYD. The whole CDR3 sequence reads CASSTGVWSYDYTF.

Many counts were recorded for this clone. This CDR3 is CASAPPGHISNQPQHF. CDR3 DNA, as far as it was read: TGTGCTAGTGCCCCCCCGGGACACATTAGCAATCAGCCC. The rearrangement uses TRBV12-5 and TRBJ1-5; D is perhaps TRBD1 (6 bases). The read comes to an end 3 residues before the CDR3 does, leaving the germline J gene to fill in the end. V lost 7 bases and J 0 bases, leaving 16 bases between the germline ends. CDR1 is LGHNT and CDR2 is FRNRAP in the germline V gene. CDR3 length equals 16 residues.

This clone came up many times. From the germline J gene comes the end of the CDR3, since the read stops 3 residues before it. The genes are TRBV2 and TRBJ2-1; 8 bases match TRBD2. The CDR3 is 15 residues long. CDR1 SNHLY and CDR2 FYNNEI come from the germline V gene. Trimming removed 6 bases from V and 7 bases from J; junction bases left unmatched: 11. This CDR3 is CASRVTGTSRNEQFF. The covered CDR3 bases are TGTGCCAGCAGGGTCACCGGGACTAGTCGGAATGAG. Full variable domain (remainder filled in from reference TRBV2 and TRBJ2-1): EPEVTQTPSHQVTQMGQEVILRCVPISNHLYFYWYRQILGQKVEFLVSFYNNEISEKSEIFDDQFSVERPDGSNFTLKIRSTKLEDSAMYFCASRVTGTSRNEQFFGPGTRLTVL.

This clone was counted at least ten times. The read ends 3 residues early relative to the CDR3; the germline J gene fills the gap. The gene calls are TRBV7-6 and TRBJ2-3, with 10 bases that match TRBD1. The CDR3 covers 15 residues. Germline V gene data show CDR1 as SGHVS and CDR2 as FNYEAQ. The V segment lost 5 bases and the J segment 1 base; nucleotides outside the gene matches: 3. This CDR3 is CASSPGTGGTDTQYF. The sequenced part of the CDR3 DNA is TGTGCCAGCAGCCCCGGGACAGGGGGCACAGATACG.

The table lists this clone with many counts. The CDR3 sequence: CAIGRGDQETQYF. Incomplete CDR3 DNA: TGTGCCATCGGGCGGGGGGACCAAGAGACT. The chain recombines TRBV10-3 with TRBJ2-4; 8 nucleotides align to TRBD2. The read halts 3 residues ahead of the CDR3 end, with the missing end drawn from the germline J gene. The CDR3 consists of 13 residues. Germline V gene sequence: CDR1 ENHRY, CDR2 SYGVKD.

This clone was found many times. The read ends 3 residues before the CDR3 terminus; that terminus is restored from the germline J gene. V usage is TRBV20-1 and J usage is TRBJ2-6, with D perhaps TRBD2 (5 bases). CDR1 is DFQATT and CDR2 is SNEGSKA in the germline V gene (reference sequence). The length of the CDR3 is 14 residues. Trimming took 3 bases from V and 0 from J, leaving 6 bases between them. CDR3 bases read: TGCAGTGCTAGGGCGGGCTCTGGGGCCAACGTC. Translating it yields CSARAGSGANV. The whole CDR3 reads CSARAGSGANVLTF.

There are many counts of this clone. The CDR3 bases that were read are TGTGCCAGCAGCTTAGATCGGACTACTGGAAACACC. Translation: CASSLDRTTGNT. The whole CDR3 sequence reads CASSLDRTTGNTIYF. The genes are TRBV13 and TRBJ1-3; D call uncertain. The CDR3 end falls 3 residues outside the read, so it is completed with the germline J gene. CDR1 is PRHDT, CDR2 FYEKMQ, per germline (reference sequence). The CDR3 contains 15 residues. V was pared by 1 base and J by 2 bases, with 9 bases between.

This clone showed up many times. The CDR3 end falls 3 residues outside the read, so it is completed with the germline J gene. This chain uses TRBV20-1 with TRBJ2-5, with 9 bases that match TRBD2. Per the germline V gene, CDR1 is DFQATT and CDR2 is SNEGSKA (reference sequence). The CDR3 is made up of 16 amino acids. The ends lost 5 bases at V and 5 bases at J; junction bases unmatched: 15. The CDR3 bases that were read are TGCAGTGCTTACGAACCGGCGGGGGGGTTGAGGGAGACC. This sequence encodes CSAYEPAGGLRET. The complete CDR3 sequence is CSAYEPAGGLRETQYF.

In this sample, this clone turned up many times. The read is 3 residues too short to cover the CDR3 end, so that end is filled in from the germline J gene. The chain is built from TRBV5-5 and TRBJ1-2; TRBD1 is a possible D gene (5 bases). Germline V CDR1 and CDR2: SGHKS, YYEKEE (reference sequence). This CDR3 has 13 residues. The V and J ends lost 10 bases and 4 bases respectively, with 17 bases between them. The CDR3: CASSAGGGYGYTF. Partial CDR3 DNA: TGTGCCTCCAGCGCGGGGGGAGGCTATGGC.

This clone was recorded at least ten times. The CDR3 extends 3 residues past the end of the read, so its final part is completed from the germline J gene. The rearrangement links TRBV20-1 to TRBJ1-2, with D tentatively TRBD1 (6 bases). CDR1 is DFQATT, CDR2 SNEGSKA, per germline (reference sequence). This CDR3 comprises 13 residues. The CDR3 loop is CSARERQDKSYTF. CDR3 DNA (partial): TGCAGTGCTAGAGAACGACAGGACAAGAGC.